This entry features one T cell receptor beta chain sequence. Method: immunoSEQ multiplex PCR; TCRdb's copy keeps in-frame clones and lacks some. The table includes approximately 110,000 clones, around 90% detected once. V was trimmed by 3 bases and J by 5 bases, leaving 19 bases between them. CDR1 is SGHVS and CDR2 is FQNEAQ in the germline V gene. This CDR3 region has 16 residues. The data derive from a study of blood T cell repertoires in COVID-19. On the study more broadly: The United States, Italy and Spain were the sources of the acute and convalescent COVID-19 samples.

Followed longitudinally, the Seattle patients had been enrolled during active infection. The gene calls are TRBV7-8 and TRBJ2-5; the D gene is possibly TRBD1 (6 bases). The source material was peripheral blood. The sequence was collected from a man between 45 and 60 years old with COVID-19, enrolled during active disease. The CDR3: CASSFRQGRLHETQYF. CDR3 in DNA: TGTGCCAGCAGCTTTCGGCAGGGGCGGTTACACGAGACCCAGTACTTC.